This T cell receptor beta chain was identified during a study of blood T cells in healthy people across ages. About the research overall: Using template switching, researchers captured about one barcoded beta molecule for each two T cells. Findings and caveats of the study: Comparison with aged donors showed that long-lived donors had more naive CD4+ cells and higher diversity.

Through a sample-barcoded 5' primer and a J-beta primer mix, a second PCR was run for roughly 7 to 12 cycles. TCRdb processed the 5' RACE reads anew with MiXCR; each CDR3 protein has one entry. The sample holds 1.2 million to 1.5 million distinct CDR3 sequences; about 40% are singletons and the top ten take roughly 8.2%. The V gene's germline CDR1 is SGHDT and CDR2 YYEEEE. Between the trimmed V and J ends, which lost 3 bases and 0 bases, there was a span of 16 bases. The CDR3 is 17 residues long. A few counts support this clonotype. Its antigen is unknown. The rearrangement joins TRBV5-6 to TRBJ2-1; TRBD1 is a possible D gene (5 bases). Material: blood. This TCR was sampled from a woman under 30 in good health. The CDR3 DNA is TGTGCCAGCAGCTCCTATGGGGCGCCTAGCTCCTACAATGAGCAGTTCTTC. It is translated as CASSSYGAPSSYNEQFF.